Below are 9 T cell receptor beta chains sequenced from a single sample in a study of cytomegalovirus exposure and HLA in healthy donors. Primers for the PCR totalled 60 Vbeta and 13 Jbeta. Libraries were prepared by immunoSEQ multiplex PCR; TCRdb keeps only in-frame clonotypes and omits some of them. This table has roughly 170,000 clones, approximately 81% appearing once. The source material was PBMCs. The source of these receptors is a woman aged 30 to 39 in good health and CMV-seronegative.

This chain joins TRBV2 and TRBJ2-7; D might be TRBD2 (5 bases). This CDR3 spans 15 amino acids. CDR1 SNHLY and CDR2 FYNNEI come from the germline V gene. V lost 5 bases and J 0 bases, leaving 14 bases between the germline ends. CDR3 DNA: TGTGCCAGCAGTCCCGGATTTGCGGGCTCCTACGAGCAGTACTTC. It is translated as CASSPGFAGSYEQYF.

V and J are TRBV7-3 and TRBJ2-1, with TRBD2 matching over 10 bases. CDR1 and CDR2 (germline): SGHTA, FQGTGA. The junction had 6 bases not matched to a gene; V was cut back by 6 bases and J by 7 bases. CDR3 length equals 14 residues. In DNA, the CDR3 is TGTGCCAGCAGGTTCCTAGCGGGGGAGAATGAGCAGTTCTTC. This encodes CASRFLAGENEQFF.

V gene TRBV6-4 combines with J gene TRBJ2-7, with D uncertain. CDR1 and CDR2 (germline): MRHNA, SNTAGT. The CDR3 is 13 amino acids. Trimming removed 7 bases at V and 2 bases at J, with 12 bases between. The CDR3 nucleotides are TGTGCCAGCACTCCACAGACCCCCTACGAGCAGTACTTC. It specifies CASTPQTPYEQYF.

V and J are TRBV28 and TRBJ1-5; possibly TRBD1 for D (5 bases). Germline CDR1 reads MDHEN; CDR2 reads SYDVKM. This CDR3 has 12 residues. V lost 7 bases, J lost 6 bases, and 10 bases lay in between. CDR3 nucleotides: TGTGCCAGCATAGGGGCGGTTCAGCCCCAGCATTTT. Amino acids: CASIGAVQPQHF.

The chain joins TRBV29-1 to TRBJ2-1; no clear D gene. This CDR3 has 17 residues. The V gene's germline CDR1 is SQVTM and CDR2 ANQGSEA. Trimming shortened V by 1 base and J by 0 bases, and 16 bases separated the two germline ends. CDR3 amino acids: CSVEVPSAPFSYNEQFF. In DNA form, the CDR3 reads TGCAGCGTTGAAGTTCCCAGCGCGCCCTTCTCCTACAATGAGCAGTTCTTC.

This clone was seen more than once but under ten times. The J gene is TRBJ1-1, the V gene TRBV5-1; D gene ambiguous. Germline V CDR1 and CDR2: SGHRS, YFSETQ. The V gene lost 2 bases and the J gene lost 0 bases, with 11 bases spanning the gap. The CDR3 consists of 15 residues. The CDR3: CASSLDNPMNTEAFF. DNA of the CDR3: TGCGCCAGCAGCTTAGACAATCCGATGAACACTGAAGCTTTCTTT.

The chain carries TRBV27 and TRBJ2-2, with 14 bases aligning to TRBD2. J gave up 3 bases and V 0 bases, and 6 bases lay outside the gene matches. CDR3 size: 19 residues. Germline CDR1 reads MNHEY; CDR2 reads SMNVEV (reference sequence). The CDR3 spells CASSLSLTSGGAYTGELFF. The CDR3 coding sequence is TGTGCCAGCAGTTTATCGTTGACTAGCGGGGGGGCCTACACCGGGGAGCTGTTTTTT.

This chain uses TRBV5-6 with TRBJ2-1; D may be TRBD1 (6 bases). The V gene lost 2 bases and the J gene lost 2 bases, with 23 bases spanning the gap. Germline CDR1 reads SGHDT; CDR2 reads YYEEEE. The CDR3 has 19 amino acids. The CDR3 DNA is TGTGCCAGCAGCTTCTCAGTAGGGGTAGGGACACCGACCTACAATGAGCAGTTCTTC. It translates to CASSFSVGVGTPTYNEQFF.

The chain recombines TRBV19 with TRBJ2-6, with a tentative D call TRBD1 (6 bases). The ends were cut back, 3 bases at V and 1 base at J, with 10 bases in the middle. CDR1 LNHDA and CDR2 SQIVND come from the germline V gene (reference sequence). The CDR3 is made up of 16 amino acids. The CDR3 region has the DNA TGTGCCAGTAGTATTGAGACAGGTTCTGGGGCCAACGTCCTGACTTTC. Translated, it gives CASSIETGSGANVLTF.